This is a list of T cell receptor beta chains from one sample in a study of shared clonotypes between healthy human individuals. Only in-frame clones appear in the TCRdb table, and some are missing; sequencing was by immunoSEQ multiplex PCR. The table records approximately 720,000 clones, just over 90% of them present only once. Sequenced input: naive CD8+ T cells sorted from blood. Every receptor here comes from a man aged 25-45 years in good health. The CDR3 runs from the conserved cysteine through the conserved F or W. The D gene is left open where the match is weak. Some rows have no size entry. The others give once, few or many, or a class for an expanded clone.

V gene: TRBV9; clone size: NA; J gene: TRBJ2-2; D gene: TRBD1; CDR3 protein: CASSLDRGGPTGELFF; CDR3 DNA: TGTGCCAGCAGCCTTGACAGGGGTGGCCCTACCGGGGAGCTGTTTTTT
V gene: TRBV6-1; clone size: NA; J gene: TRBJ1-2; D gene: NA; CDR3 protein: CASSEGRSWGYTF; CDR3 DNA: TGTGCCAGCAGTGAAGGAAGGTCGTGGGGCTACACCTTC
V gene: TRBV11-2; clone size: NA; J gene: TRBJ1-5; D gene: NA; CDR3 protein: CASSLALDRRNQPQHF; CDR3 DNA: TGTGCCAGCAGCTTAGCTTTGGATCGGCGCAATCAGCCCCAGCATTTT
V gene: TRBV27; clone size: NA; J gene: TRBJ2-7; D gene: NA; CDR3 protein: CASSLFGAYEQYF; CDR3 DNA: TGTGCCAGCAGTTTATTCGGCGCCTACGAGCAGTACTTC
V gene: TRBV28; clone size: NA; J gene: TRBJ1-1; D gene: NA; CDR3 protein: CASSLVPNTEAFF; CDR3 DNA: TGTGCCAGCAGTTTAGTTCCGAACACTGAAGCTTTCTTT
V gene: TRBV11-2; clone size: NA; J gene: TRBJ2-1; D gene: NA; CDR3 protein: CASSLEIGQSGYEQFF; CDR3 DNA: TGTGCCAGCAGCTTAGAAATCGGCCAGTCCGGGTATGAGCAGTTCTTC
V gene: TRBV15; clone size: NA; J gene: TRBJ2-2; D gene: NA; CDR3 protein: CATSRGWNTGELFF; CDR3 DNA: TGTGCCACCAGCAGAGGATGGAACACCGGGGAGCTGTTTTTT
V gene: TRBV28; clone size: NA; J gene: TRBJ2-7; D gene: TRBD2; CDR3 protein: CASTPGLEKRSYEQYF; CDR3 DNA: TGTGCCAGCACCCCGGGACTAGAAAAAAGATCCTACGAGCAGTACTTC
V gene: TRBV27; clone size: NA; J gene: TRBJ2-2; D gene: TRBD1; CDR3 protein: CASSYQQGISTGELFF; CDR3 DNA: TGTGCCAGCAGTTATCAACAGGGGATAAGCACCGGGGAGCTGTTTTTT
V gene: TRBV15; clone size: NA; J gene: TRBJ1-5; D gene: NA; CDR3 protein: CATSLETLSNQPQHF; CDR3 DNA: TGTGCCACCAGTCTGGAAACGCTTAGCAATCAGCCCCAGCATTTT
V gene: TRBV5-1; clone size: NA; J gene: TRBJ2-7; D gene: NA; CDR3 protein: CASSLGREYYEQYF; CDR3 DNA: TGCGCCAGCAGCTTGGGCAGGGAGTACTACGAGCAGTACTTC
V gene: TRBV14; clone size: NA; J gene: TRBJ2-1; D gene: NA; CDR3 protein: CASSQEFSADTVEQFF; CDR3 DNA: TGTGCCAGCAGCCAAGAATTTTCAGCTGATACGGTTGAGCAGTTCTTC
V gene: TRBV4-3; clone size: NA; J gene: TRBJ2-7; D gene: NA; CDR3 protein: CASSQDRDYEQYF; CDR3 DNA: TGCGCCAGCAGCCAGGACAGAGACTACGAGCAGTACTTC
V gene: TRBV14; clone size: NA; J gene: TRBJ2-2; D gene: NA; CDR3 protein: CASSQDHTGNTGELFF; CDR3 DNA: TGTGCCAGCAGCCAAGATCACACAGGGAACACCGGGGAGCTGTTTTTT
V gene: TRBV11-2; clone size: NA; J gene: TRBJ2-1; D gene: NA; CDR3 protein: CASSLAGRAYNEQFF; CDR3 DNA: TGTGCCAGCAGCTTAGCTGGCAGAGCCTACAATGAGCAGTTCTTC
V gene: TRBV10-3; clone size: NA; J gene: TRBJ2-7; D gene: NA; CDR3 protein: CAISEPTRPDVDYEQYF; CDR3 DNA: TGTGCCATCAGTGAGCCCACTAGACCTGATGTGGACTACGAGCAGTACTTC
V gene: TRBV6-1; clone size: NA; J gene: TRBJ2-7; D gene: NA; CDR3 protein: CASSEGGTGYNEQYF; CDR3 DNA: TGTGCCAGCAGTGAAGGGGGCACAGGGTACAACGAGCAGTACTTC
V gene: TRBV9; clone size: NA; J gene: TRBJ2-2; D gene: NA; CDR3 protein: CASSVHGTGSNTGELFF; CDR3 DNA: TGTGCCAGCAGCGTTCACGGCACAGGATCGAACACCGGGGAGCTGTTTTTT
V gene: TRBV5-1; clone size: NA; J gene: TRBJ2-6; D gene: NA; CDR3 protein: CASSPGASASGANVLTF; CDR3 DNA: TGCGCCAGCAGCCCAGGGGCTTCAGCTTCTGGGGCCAACGTCCTGACTTTC
V gene: TRBV7-6; clone size: NA; J gene: TRBJ2-7; D gene: TRBD1; CDR3 protein: CASSADRGSYEQYF; CDR3 DNA: TGTGCCAGCAGCGCGGACAGGGGCTCCTACGAGCAGTACTTC
V gene: TRBV6-5; clone size: NA; J gene: TRBJ1-4; D gene: NA; CDR3 protein: CASSPITGDEKLFF; CDR3 DNA: TGTGCCAGCAGCCCTATAACCGGGGACGAAAAACTGTTTTTT
V gene: TRBV9; clone size: NA; J gene: TRBJ1-1; D gene: NA; CDR3 protein: CASSVATQNTEAFF; CDR3 DNA: TGTGCCAGCAGCGTAGCTACACAGAACACTGAAGCTTTCTTT
V gene: TRBV4-1; clone size: NA; J gene: TRBJ2-1; D gene: NA; CDR3 protein: CASSQDYSYNEQFF; CDR3 DNA: TGCGCCAGCAGCCAAGACTACTCCTACAATGAGCAGTTCTTC
V gene: TRBV29-1; clone size: NA; J gene: TRBJ2-3; D gene: TRBD2; CDR3 protein: CSVEGLAGGLADTQYF; CDR3 DNA: TGCAGCGTTGAAGGTCTAGCGGGAGGGCTGGCGGATACGCAGTATTTT
V gene: TRBV7-9; clone size: few; J gene: TRBJ2-5; D gene: TRBD2; CDR3 protein: CASSLLGRREGGETQYF; CDR3 DNA: TGTGCCAGCAGCTTATTAGGCCGTCGGGAGGGAGGAGAGACCCAGTACTTC
V gene: TRBV11-2; clone size: NA; J gene: TRBJ2-7; D gene: NA; CDR3 protein: CASSLNQGGEQYF; CDR3 DNA: TGTGCCAGCAGCTTAAATCAAGGGGGCGAGCAGTACTTC
V gene: TRBV28; clone size: NA; J gene: TRBJ2-7; D gene: TRBD1; CDR3 protein: CASSKLETGFVGEQYF; CDR3 DNA: TGTGCCAGCAGTAAATTAGAGACAGGGTTTGTTGGCGAGCAGTACTTC
V gene: TRBV15; clone size: NA; J gene: TRBJ2-7; D gene: NA; CDR3 protein: CATSRGRASRDFYEQYF; CDR3 DNA: TGTGCCACCAGCAGAGGACGGGCGTCCCGGGACTTCTACGAGCAGTACTTC
V gene: TRBV5-1; clone size: NA; J gene: TRBJ2-1; D gene: TRBD2; CDR3 protein: CASSPLGLADEQFF; CDR3 DNA: TGCGCCAGCAGCCCACTGGGACTAGCGGATGAGCAGTTCTTC
V gene: TRBV29-1; clone size: NA; J gene: TRBJ2-7; D gene: NA; CDR3 protein: CSVELGVSSYEQYF; CDR3 DNA: TGCAGCGTTGAATTGGGGGTTTCCTCCTACGAGCAGTACTTC
V gene: TRBV5-1; clone size: NA; J gene: TRBJ2-7; D gene: TRBD1; CDR3 protein: CASSPRGGTGTYEQYF; CDR3 DNA: TGCGCCAGCAGCCCGCGAGGGGGGACAGGGACCTACGAGCAGTACTTC
V gene: TRBV7-9; clone size: NA; J gene: TRBJ1-2; D gene: NA; CDR3 protein: CASTLSRAELLYGYTF; CDR3 DNA: TGTGCCAGCACCCTCTCCCGGGCGGAGTTACTCTATGGCTACACCTTC
V gene: TRBV4-1; clone size: NA; J gene: TRBJ2-3; D gene: TRBD1; CDR3 protein: CASSQDFRGYTQYF; CDR3 DNA: TGCGCCAGCAGCCAAGATTTCAGGGGGTATACGCAGTATTTT
V gene: TRBV2; clone size: NA; J gene: TRBJ1-5; D gene: NA; CDR3 protein: CASSEDSYNQPQHF; CDR3 DNA: TGTGCCAGCAGTGAAGACAGTTACAATCAGCCCCAGCATTTT
V gene: TRBV28; clone size: NA; J gene: TRBJ2-7; D gene: TRBD2; CDR3 protein: CASSFKNSGSPNPYEQYF; CDR3 DNA: TGTGCCAGCAGTTTTAAGAATAGCGGGAGCCCGAATCCCTACGAGCAGTACTTC
V gene: TRBV10-3; clone size: once; J gene: TRBJ2-7; D gene: NA; CDR3 protein: CAISEQGSEQYF; CDR3 DNA: TGTGCCATCAGCGAGCAGGGGTCCGAGCAGTACTTC
V gene: TRBV25-1; clone size: NA; J gene: TRBJ2-4; D gene: NA; CDR3 protein: CASSPQGRGFNIQYF; CDR3 DNA: TGTGCCAGCAGCCCGCAGGGGAGAGGATTCAACATTCAGTACTTC
V gene: TRBV18; clone size: NA; J gene: TRBJ2-1; D gene: NA; CDR3 protein: CASSHNLDEQFF; CDR3 DNA: TGTGCCAGCTCACACAATCTGGATGAGCAGTTCTTC
V gene: TRBV7-8; clone size: NA; J gene: TRBJ2-1; D gene: TRBD2; CDR3 protein: CASSFSGTSGSDEQFF; CDR3 DNA: TGTGCCAGCAGCTTCTCCGGGACTAGCGGGAGTGATGAGCAGTTCTTC
V gene: TRBV19; clone size: once; J gene: TRBJ2-1; D gene: TRBD1; CDR3 protein: CASSIETGTEQFF; CDR3 DNA: TGTGCCAGTAGTATAGAGACAGGGACCGAGCAGTTCTTC
V gene: TRBV11-2; clone size: NA; J gene: TRBJ2-7; D gene: TRBD1; CDR3 protein: CASSLGTGQGEREQYF; CDR3 DNA: TGTGCCAGCAGCTTAGGAACGGGACAGGGAGAGCGCGAGCAGTACTTC
V gene: TRBV4-2; clone size: NA; J gene: TRBJ2-1; D gene: TRBD2; CDR3 protein: CASSHSSGDNEQFF; CDR3 DNA: TGTGCCAGCAGCCACTCTAGCGGGGACAATGAGCAGTTCTTC